Listed below are T cell receptor beta chains from one sample, sequenced in a study of cytomegalovirus exposure and HLA in healthy donors. The table came from immunoSEQ multiplex PCR; TCRdb's copy has only in-frame clones and leaves some out. This table has about 170,000 clones, approximately 70% appearing once. Sequences were obtained from PBMCs. These receptors originate from a man aged 35 to 55 in good health and CMV-seropositive. Both conserved end residues are part of each CDR3. Fields, in order: clone size, V gene, J gene, D gene, CDR3 length, CDR3 protein, CDR3 DNA. The D gene is left open where the match is weak. Where a row states a size, it is once, few, many or the class of an expanded clone; other rows omit it.

.	TRBV13	TRBJ1-1	.	13	CASSKGQNTEAFF	TGTGCCAGCAGCAAGGGACAGAACACTGAAGCTTTCTTT
.	TRBV2	TRBJ2-1	.	16	CASSDTIRRDYNEQFF	TGTGCCAGCAGTGATACTATCAGACGGGATTACAATGAGCAGTTCTTC
.	TRBV29-1	TRBJ2-7	TRBD1	12	CSVDRGQNEQYF	TGCAGCGTTGATAGGGGGCAGAACGAGCAGTACTTC
.	TRBV9	TRBJ1-3	TRBD1	15	CASSVEGGGGNTIYF	TGTGCCAGCAGCGTAGAAGGGGGCGGTGGAAACACCATATATTTT
.	TRBV5-1	TRBJ2-2	TRBD1	14	CASSSQGGTGELFF	TGCGCCAGCAGCTCACAGGGGGGCACCGGGGAGCTGTTTTTT
.	TRBV4-3	TRBJ1-5	.	13	CASSQELGQPQHF	TGCGCCAGCAGCCAAGAGCTAGGACAGCCCCAGCATTTT
.	TRBV23-1	TRBJ1-2	TRBD1	13	CASSPDRDYGYTF	TGCGCCAGCAGTCCGGACAGGGACTATGGCTACACCTTC
.	TRBV6-1	TRBJ2-1	.	14	CASRRTSRGGEQFF	TGTGCCAGCAGAAGGACTTCCCGGGGAGGTGAGCAGTTCTTC
few	TRBV4-2	TRBJ2-7	TRBD2	15	CASSQDSGGAYEQYF	TGTGCCAGCAGCCAAGATAGCGGGGGGGCCTACGAGCAGTACTTC
.	TRBV7-2	TRBJ1-5	.	15	CASSPISRTYQPQHF	TGTGCCAGCAGCCCGATATCCCGGACATATCAGCCCCAGCATTTT
.	TRBV12-5	TRBJ1-4	.	14	CASGSPTGSEKLFF	TGTGCTAGTGGTTCCCCTACAGGATCTGAAAAACTGTTTTTT
few	TRBV15	TRBJ1-5	.	14	CATSRGAANQPQHF	TGTGCCACCAGCAGAGGGGCAGCTAATCAGCCCCAGCATTTT
.	TRBV30	TRBJ1-2	.	12	CAWSDTNYGYTF	TGTGCCTGGTCGGACACCAACTATGGCTACACCTTC
.	TRBV7-3	TRBJ2-1	TRBD2	17	CASSPVALAGGNNEQFF	TGTGCCAGCAGTCCAGTAGCCCTAGCGGGGGGCAACAATGAGCAGTTCTTC
.	TRBV27	TRBJ1-1	TRBD1	13	CASSQQGRTEAFF	TGTGCCAGCAGTCAACAGGGGAGAACTGAAGCTTTCTTT
.	TRBV7-2	TRBJ1-5	.	15	CASSLGEVGNQPQHF	TGTGCCAGCAGCTTAGGAGAGGTAGGCAATCAGCCCCAGCATTTT
.	TRBV18	TRBJ2-2	TRBD1	17	CASSPNQQGARPGELFF	TGTGCCAGCTCACCGAACCAACAGGGGGCGCGTCCCGGGGAGCTGTTTTTT
.	TRBV18	TRBJ2-5	TRBD2	14	CASSPVPAGETQYF	TGTGCCAGCTCACCAGTGCCAGCGGGGGAGACCCAGTACTTC
.	TRBV11-2	TRBJ1-2	TRBD1	14	CASSLVGQGGGYTF	TGTGCCAGCAGCTTAGTGGGACAGGGAGGCGGCTACACCTTC
.	TRBV25-1	TRBJ2-7	.	11	CASRRGGEQYF	TGTGCCAGCAGAAGGGGGGGTGAGCAGTACTTC
.	TRBV6-1	TRBJ2-4	TRBD2	15	CASSELAGGQNIQYF	TGTGCCAGCAGTGAATTAGCGGGGGGGCAAAACATTCAGTACTTC
.	TRBV7-9	TRBJ1-1	.	13	CASSFGQSTDAFF	TGTGCCAGCAGCTTCGGACAGTCCACCGACGCTTTCTTT
.	TRBV5-1	TRBJ2-3	TRBD2	15	CASSSGLAGTDTQYF	TGCGCCAGCAGCTCGGGACTAGCGGGCACAGATACGCAGTATTTT
.	TRBV5-4	TRBJ2-1	.	15	CASTKGGGGDNEQFF	TGTGCCAGCACCAAGGGGGGGGGCGGGGACAATGAGCAGTTCTTC
.	TRBV27	TRBJ2-3	.	13	CASRDFSTDTQYF	TGTGCCAGCCGGGACTTCTCCACAGATACGCAGTATTTT
.	TRBV6-1	TRBJ2-1	TRBD2	14	CATQLAGGLNEQFF	TGTGCCACCCAACTAGCGGGGGGGCTCAATGAGCAGTTCTTC
few	TRBV5-1	TRBJ1-3	.	13	CASRGSSGNTIYF	TGCGCCAGCAGAGGGAGCTCTGGAAACACCATATATTTT